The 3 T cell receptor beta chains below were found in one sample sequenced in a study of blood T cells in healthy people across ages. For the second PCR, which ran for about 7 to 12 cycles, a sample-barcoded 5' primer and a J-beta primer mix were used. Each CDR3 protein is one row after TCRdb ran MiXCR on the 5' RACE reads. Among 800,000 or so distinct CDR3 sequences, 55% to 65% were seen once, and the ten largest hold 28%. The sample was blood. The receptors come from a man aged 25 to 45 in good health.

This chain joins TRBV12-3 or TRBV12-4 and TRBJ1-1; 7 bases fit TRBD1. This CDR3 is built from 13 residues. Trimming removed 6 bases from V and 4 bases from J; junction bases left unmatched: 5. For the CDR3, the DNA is TGTGCCAGCAGCTTACAGGGGTTCACTGAAGCTTTCTTT. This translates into CASSLQGFTEAFF.

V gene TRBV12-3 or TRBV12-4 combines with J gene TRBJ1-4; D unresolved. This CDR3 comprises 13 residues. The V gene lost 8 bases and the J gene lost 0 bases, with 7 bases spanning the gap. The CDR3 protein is CASAPTTNEKLFF. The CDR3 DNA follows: TGTGCCAGCGCCCCGACAACTAATGAAAAACTGTTTTTT.

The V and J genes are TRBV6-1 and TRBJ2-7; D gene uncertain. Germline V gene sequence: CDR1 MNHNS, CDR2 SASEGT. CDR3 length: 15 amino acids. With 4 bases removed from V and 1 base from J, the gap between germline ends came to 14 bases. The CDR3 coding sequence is TGTGCCAGCAGTGTAGACTCCTCTCTATCCTACGAGCAGTACTTC. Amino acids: CASSVDSSLSYEQYF.